This TCR beta chain was identified during a study of human T cells and chemical hapten exposure. Background on the study: TCR yields differed between samples (mainly from small differences in pooled library volume).

In the original processing: TCR counts had a median of about 94,000 per sample and spanned 23,224 to 690,600. TCRdb re-called the RACE reads through MiXCR, storing one row per CDR3 protein. The V and J calls, along with clone size, are taken from TCRdb and not from the paper's own processing. Among tens of thousands of distinct CDR3 sequences listed, approximately 9.7% were seen once. Study-wide findings and caveats: Following DPC sensitization, TCRs present above 1 in 1000 frequency showed no change.

Concerning this clonotype itself: Its antigen is not identified.

Noted time point: healthy volunteer bleed at 2 weeks. Unfractionated whole blood was the source of the extracted total RNA. The CDR3 is 15 residues long. Looked up from germline, CDR1 is LGHNA and CDR2 is YSLEER. V was pared by 1 base and J by 2 bases, with 5 bases of the junction left unmatched. This sequence was found in a female donor in good health. Some clones in this sample may be carry-over from other donors' samples. The specimen sequenced was whole blood. The chain has TRBV4-3 and TRBJ2-7, with TRBD2 matching 7 bases. CDR3 sequence (DNA): TGCGCCAGCAGCCAAGTCAGCGGGGCCACCTACGAGCAGTACTTC. Translated, it gives CASSQVSGATYEQYF.